The 10 T cell receptor beta chains given below trace back to one sample, sequenced in a study of early T cells in non-severe SARS-CoV-2 infection. TCRdb re-derived calls from the 5' RACE reads in MiXCR, one entry per CDR3 protein. In the table there are some 82,000 distinct CDR3 sequences, about an eighth of which are singletons. Sequenced sample: whole blood. The receptors originated from an adult who was a healthcare worker with PCR-confirmed SARS-CoV-2 infection or an uninfected control (not recorded which).

This clonotype has a handful of counts. J is TRBJ2-3 and V is TRBV5-1; 7 positions agree with TRBD2. Germline loops: CDR1 SGHRS, CDR2 YFSETQ. Losses at the gene ends were 9 bases for V and 6 bases for J; bases not matched to a gene: 13. The CDR3 has 14 residues. CDR3 DNA sequence: TGCGCCACCACCCTGACGGGGGGACCGGATACGCAGTATTTT. Translation: CATTLTGGPDTQYF.

This clonotype was counted a few times. The CDR3 region is CASKIDRGLYTEAFF. DNA of the CDR3: TGCGCCAGCAAGATAGACAGGGGGCTGTACACTGAAGCTTTCTTT. This chain joins TRBV5-1 and TRBJ1-1, with TRBD1 identical over 10 bases. The CDR3 has 15 amino acids. Germline V gene data show CDR1 as SGHRS and CDR2 as YFSETQ. With 6 bases clipped from V and 3 bases from J, the junction kept 8 bases outside the gene matches.

This clonotype was counted ten times or more. The genes are TRBV29-1 and TRBJ2-7; D could derive from TRBD1 or TRBD2 (5 bases each). CDR1 SQVTM and CDR2 ANQGSEA come from the germline V gene. The CDR3 runs to 14 residues. Trimming stripped 4 bases from V and 2 bases from J, with 15 bases between. Here the CDR3 DNA reads TGCAGCGTTGGAGGGGCAGGTGGGACCTACGAGCAGTACTTC. Encoded protein: CSVGGAGGTYEQYF.

This clonotype has ten or more counts. The V call is TRBV18, the J call TRBJ2-3; 14 bases match TRBD2. The CDR3 runs to 20 residues. The germline gives CDR1 KGHSH, CDR2 LQKENI. With V trimmed by 1 base and J by 2 bases, 11 bases remained unmatched. The CDR3 spells CASSPRGLAGGYPYTDTQYF. The CDR3 DNA reads as TGTGCCAGCTCACCACGAGGACTAGCGGGGGGTTACCCCTACACAGATACGCAGTATTTT. The full variable domain, in which reference TRBV18 and TRBJ2-3 provide the parts outside the CDR3, is NAGVMQNPRHLVRRRGQEARLRCSPMKGHSHVYWYRQLPEEGLKFMVYLQKENIIDESGMPKERFSAEFPKEGPSILRIQQVVRGDSAAYFCASSPRGLAGGYPYTDTQYFGPGTRLTVL.

This chain links TRBV7-9 with TRBJ2-7; the D gene is possibly TRBD1 (6 bases). The V end lost 4 bases, the J end lost 2 bases, and 9 bases lay between the germline ends. From germline, CDR1 is SEHNR and CDR2 FQNEAQ (reference sequence). CDR3 length: 13 residues. The CDR3 sequence: CASSSQGTYEQYF. The CDR3 DNA follows: TGTGCCAGCAGCTCCCAGGGGACCTACGAGCAGTACTTC.

This chain joins TRBV7-6 and TRBJ2-5; 9 nucleotides line up with TRBD1. Trimming cost V 7 bases and J 4 bases; bases outside gene matches: 10. The length of the CDR3 is 15 residues. In germline, CDR1 is SGHVS, CDR2 FNYEAQ. The CDR3 DNA sequence: TGTGCCAGCACTCCCCGGACAGGGGTCGGAGAGACCCAGTACTTC. This translates into CASTPRTGVGETQYF.

This clonotype showed up many times. The rearrangement joins TRBV24-1 to TRBJ2-6; no clear D. V gave up 4 bases and J gave up 0 bases, with 12 bases separating them. Germline CDR1 KGHDR, CDR2 SFDVKD. The CDR3 extends over 17 amino acids. This CDR3 is CATSDPLDSSGANVLTF. In nucleotides, the CDR3 is TGTGCCACCAGTGACCCGTTAGACTCCTCTGGGGCCAACGTCCTGACTTTC.

This clonotype came up many times. This chain uses TRBV25-1 with TRBJ2-1, with 7 bases fitting TRBD2. CDR3 size: 14 residues. Losses at the gene ends were 4 bases for V and 4 bases for J; bases not matched to a gene: 4. Looked up from germline, CDR1 is MGHDK and CDR2 is SYGVNS. For the CDR3, the DNA is TGTGCCAGCAGTGCCCTCGGGGGGTACAATGAGCAGTTCTTC. Its protein product is CASSALGGYNEQFF.

This clonotype turned up a few times. The J gene is TRBJ2-7, the V gene TRBV28; D not resolved. The germline V gene has CDR1 MDHEN and CDR2 SYDVKM. The V gene lost 6 bases and the J gene lost 5 bases, with 8 bases spanning the gap. This CDR3 has 11 amino acids. DNA of the CDR3: TGTGCCAGCAGCCAGAACCACGAGCAGTACTTC. It yields the protein CASSQNHEQYF.

This clonotype was seen a few times. This chain's CDR3 is CASSVGDPTLGDTQYF. CDR3 nucleotide sequence: TGTGCCAGCAGCGTGGGGGATCCTACTCTCGGAGATACGCAGTATTTT. The chain carries TRBV9 and TRBJ2-3, with D tentatively TRBD1 or TRBD2 (5 bases each). Germline-derived CDR1 and CDR2 are SGDLS and YYNGEE. The V and J ends lost 2 bases and 5 bases respectively, with 18 bases between them. The CDR3 runs 16 residues.